Listed below are T cell receptor beta chains from one sample, sequenced in a study of regulatory T cells in long-lasting Graves disease. From the multiplex PCR reads, TCRdb called clonotypes with MiXCR, one entry per CDR3 protein. This table has 700,000 or so distinct CDR3 sequences, around 32% appearing once. Sequenced material: peripheral blood mononuclear cells (PBMCs), taken when the disease was refractory, from a patient treated with antithyroid drugs. These receptors were obtained from a female donor with Graves disease. The CDR3 runs from the conserved cysteine through the conserved F or W. D genes are given only for firm matches. Rows give clone size only sometimes, using once, few, many, or a class for an expanded clone.

J gene	D gene	CDR3 length	clone size	V gene	CDR3 protein	CDR3 DNA
TRBJ2-1	TRBD1	16	.	TRBV7-2	CASSSVTGTAYNEQFF	TGTGCCAGCAGCTCGGTAACCGGGACAGCCTACAATGAGCAGTTCTTC
TRBJ1-1	.	14	few	TRBV5-1	CASTSGGENTEAFF	TGCGCCAGCACCTCAGGAGGGGAGAACACTGAAGCTTTCTTT
TRBJ1-2	.	10	few	TRBV10-3	CAAGSYGYTF	TGTGCCGCCGGATCCTATGGCTACACCTTC
TRBJ1-3	.	15	.	TRBV9	CASSVDRLSGNTIYF	TGTGCCAGCAGCGTTGACAGACTCTCTGGAAACACCATATATTTT
TRBJ1-3	.	15	.	TRBV3-1	CASSQAADSGNTIYF	TGTGCCAGCAGCCAAGCGGCAGACTCTGGAAACACCATATATTTT
TRBJ2-7	.	17	few	TRBV6-2/TRBV6-3	CASSYSRDIRAPKEQYF	TGTGCCAGCAGTTACTCGAGGGATATACGGGCCCCCAAAGAGCAGTACTTC
TRBJ2-5	.	14	.	TRBV18	CASSPFDSQETQYF	TGTGCCAGCTCACCATTCGACTCGCAAGAGACCCAGTACTTC
TRBJ2-7	TRBD1	15	.	TRBV2	CASKTGGDRFYEQYF	TGTGCCAGTAAAACCGGCGGGGACAGGTTCTACGAGCAGTACTTC
TRBJ1-4	.	13	few	TRBV30	CAWGEEGPEKLFF	TGTGCCTGGGGTGAAGAGGGTCCTGAAAAACTGTTTTTT
TRBJ2-7	.	13	.	TRBV10-3	CAIKSQVEYEQYF	TGTGCCATCAAGAGTCAGGTGGAATACGAGCAGTACTTC
TRBJ1-4	.	13	many	TRBV12-3/TRBV12-4	CASSLSSQEKLFF	TGTGCCAGCAGTTTAAGTTCACAGGAAAAACTGTTTTTT
TRBJ1-1	.	13	many	TRBV28	CASATQGNTEAFF	TGTGCCAGCGCTACACAGGGGAACACTGAAGCTTTCTTT
TRBJ1-2	TRBD1	16	.	TRBV20-1	CSARGSPGQDPYGYTF	TGCAGTGCTAGGGGGAGTCCGGGACAGGATCCATATGGCTACACCTTC
TRBJ2-7	.	16	.	TRBV7-9	CASSSYGPRFDYEQYF	TGTGCCAGCAGCTCTTACGGACCTCGGTTTGACTACGAGCAGTACTTC
TRBJ1-2	TRBD1	15	.	TRBV7-9	CASNTVGRGLDGYTF	TGTGCCAGCAATACCGTGGGCAGGGGGCTAGACGGCTACACCTTC
TRBJ1-1	.	15	.	TRBV7-9	CASSLDLQTTTEAFF	TGTGCCAGCAGCTTAGATTTACAGACCACGACTGAAGCTTTCTTT
TRBJ1-5	TRBD1	16	.	TRBV7-9	CASSFAGTGRSQPQHF	TGTGCCAGCAGCTTTGCCGGGACAGGGCGAAGTCAGCCCCAGCATTTT
TRBJ1-4	.	13	many	TRBV12-3/TRBV12-4	CASSLSEGGKLFF	TGTGCCAGCAGTTTATCTGAGGGTGGAAAACTGTTTTTT
TRBJ1-2	.	11	.	TRBV20-1	CSALSPSGYTF	TGCAGTGCGTTGTCTCCGAGTGGCTACACCTTC
TRBJ1-1	.	15	few	TRBV5-1	CASSLGLSPNTEAFF	TGCGCCAGCAGCTTGGGGCTCTCCCCGAACACTGAAGCTTTCTTT
TRBJ2-2	TRBD1	16	.	TRBV6-2/TRBV6-3	CVSSYSGQGNTGELFF	TGTGTCAGCAGTTACTCTGGACAGGGTAACACCGGGGAGCTGTTTTTT
TRBJ1-1	.	12	many	TRBV6-1	CASSTSISEAFF	TGTGCCAGCAGCACGTCCATAAGTGAAGCTTTCTTT
TRBJ2-1	.	17	.	TRBV11-3	CASSLLGGSSSYNEQFF	TGTGCCAGCAGCTTATTGGGCGGATCGAGCTCCTACAATGAGCAGTTCTTC
TRBJ1-1	TRBD1	13	.	TRBV2	CASSETQGAGAFF	TGTGCCAGCAGTGAAACACAGGGGGCTGGGGCTTTCTTT
TRBJ1-1	.	16	.	TRBV20-1	CSARGGIEGLNTEAFF	TGCAGTGCTAGAGGGGGTATAGAGGGACTGAACACTGAAGCTTTCTTT
TRBJ2-3	.	14	few	TRBV3-1	CASSPTWGTDTQYF	TGTGCCAGCAGCCCCACGTGGGGCACAGATACGCAGTATTTT
TRBJ1-5	.	13	.	TRBV12-3/TRBV12-4	CASSSFRAQPQHF	TGTGCCAGCAGTTCATTCCGGGCCCAGCCCCAGCATTTT
TRBJ1-1	.	15	many	TRBV7-8	CASRTRGGYGTEAFF	TGTGCCAGCAGAACCCGCGGTGGGTATGGCACTGAAGCTTTCTTT
TRBJ1-6	.	14	.	TRBV14	CASSQTGRGSPLHF	TGTGCCAGCAGCCAAACCGGTCGGGGGTCACCCCTCCACTTT
TRBJ1-2	.	14	few	TRBV24-1	CATSDGVSASGYTF	TGTGCCACCAGTGATGGGGTATCTGCTAGCGGCTACACCTTC
TRBJ1-2	.	13	few	TRBV27	CASRTYGTPGYTF	TGTGCCAGCAGAACCTATGGGACACCTGGCTACACCTTC
TRBJ1-2	TRBD1	14	.	TRBV19	CASIATGLNYGYTF	TGTGCCAGTATTGCGACAGGGCTTAACTATGGCTACACCTTC
TRBJ1-1	.	15	many	TRBV28	CASSLFGEWRTEAFF	TGTGCCAGCAGTTTATTTGGGGAATGGCGAACTGAAGCTTTCTTT
TRBJ2-5	.	14	.	TRBV20-1	CSARLDARQETQYF	TGCAGTGCTAGATTGGACGCCCGTCAAGAGACCCAGTACTTC
TRBJ2-2	TRBD2	16	many	TRBV11-2	CASSLGTSGRVGELFF	TGTGCCAGCAGCTTAGGGACTAGCGGACGAGTCGGGGAGCTGTTTTTT
TRBJ2-4	.	15	.	TRBV28	CASSLPITTENIQYF	TGTGCCAGCAGTTTACCAATAACGACAGAAAACATTCAGTACTTC
TRBJ1-1	.	10	few	TRBV18	CASSGYEAFF	TGTGCCAGCTCAGGGTACGAAGCTTTCTTT
TRBJ1-3	.	14	few	TRBV12-3/TRBV12-4	CASSAWTDGDTIYF	TGTGCCAGCAGTGCCTGGACAGACGGGGACACCATATATTTT
TRBJ1-5	.	15	many	TRBV2	CASSGPRSGNQPQHF	TGTGCCAGCAGTGGCCCCCGGTCGGGCAATCAGCCCCAGCATTTT
TRBJ1-1	.	15	.	TRBV6-1	CASSEARFPNTEAFF	TGTGCCAGCAGTGAAGCCAGATTCCCGAACACTGAAGCTTTCTTT
TRBJ2-5	.	15	.	TRBV5-1	CASSLWRGRTETQYF	TGCGCCAGCAGCTTGTGGAGAGGGCGGACAGAGACCCAGTACTTC
TRBJ2-7	TRBD1	15	.	TRBV13	CASSLAGQGDYEQYF	TGTGCCAGCAGCTTAGCGGGACAGGGTGACTACGAGCAGTACTTC
TRBJ1-5	.	15	few	TRBV20-1	CSARQAWYSNQPQHF	TGCAGTGCGCGACAGGCGTGGTATAGCAATCAGCCCCAGCATTTT
TRBJ1-1	TRBD1	15	.	TRBV6-9	CASSYGTGVYTEAFF	TGTGCCAGCAGTTACGGGACAGGGGTGTACACTGAAGCTTTCTTT
TRBJ1-5	.	15	.	TRBV19	CASTPVEGSNQPQHF	TGTGCCAGTACCCCGGTCGAGGGGAGTAATCAGCCCCAGCATTTT
TRBJ1-5	.	13	few	TRBV19	CASSPGGPRSQHF	TGTGCCAGTAGCCCCGGGGGCCCTAGGTCCCAGCATTTT
TRBJ1-5	.	12	many	TRBV13	CASSENNQPQHF	TGTGCCAGCAGCGAAAATAATCAGCCCCAGCATTTT
TRBJ1-3	.	14	.	TRBV30	CAWTTGGERNTIYF	TGTGCCTGGACTACCGGAGGGGAACGAAACACCATATATTTT
TRBJ2-7	TRBD1	16	few	TRBV19	CASSKGQGASYSEQYF	TGTGCCAGTAGTAAGGGACAGGGGGCATCTTACTCCGAGCAGTACTTC
TRBJ1-5	.	16	.	TRBV12-3/TRBV12-4	CASSLNDRVSNQPQHF	TGTGCCAGCAGTTTAAACGACAGAGTGAGCAATCAGCCCCAGCATTTT
TRBJ1-3	.	14	.	TRBV12-3/TRBV12-4	CASTPAQVGNTIYF	TGTGCCAGCACCCCGGCACAGGTTGGAAACACCATATATTTT